This TCR beta chain appears in the sequencing data of a study of shared clonotypes between healthy human individuals. This table comes from immunoSEQ multiplex PCR, and its TCRdb copy is limited to in-frame clones, with some not included. The repertoire holds some 480,000 clones, with less than 80% as singletons. HIV-negative, healthy adults without recent acute infections or vaccinations were the donors. Germline CDR1 reads ENHRY; CDR2 reads SYGVKD. J lost 3 bases, V lost 4 bases, and 22 bases had no gene match. The CDR3 is 21 residues long. This clone showed up many times. This sequence originates from a middle-aged woman in good health. Some clones in this sample may be carry-over from other donors' samples. The specimen sequenced was PBMCs. The chain combines TRBV10-3 with TRBJ2-7; 12 bases match TRBD2. In DNA, the CDR3 is TGTGCCATCAGTGGGGGGGGAGTTGCTAGCGGGAGGGACAAGGTGGGCTACGAGCAGTACTTC. Protein: CAISGGGVASGRDKVGYEQYF.